This is a list of T cell receptor beta chains from one sample in a study of cytomegalovirus exposure and HLA in healthy donors. Sequencing was performed with immunoSEQ multiplex PCR; in TCRdb, only in-frame clones are kept and a portion is missing. The sample includes about 150,000 clones, approximately 83% of them seen just once. Sequencing used PBMCs. The receptors were gathered from a male donor in good health and CMV-seronegative. The CDR3 runs from the conserved cysteine through the conserved F or W. A D gene is named only where the DNA matches it firmly. Clone size is shown for a subset of rows, as once, few, many or a class of expanded clone.

J	V	size	D	CDR3	DNA
TRBJ2-5	TRBV7-2	.	.	CASSLGVAEQETQYF	TGTGCCAGCAGCTTAGGAGTAGCGGAACAAGAGACCCAGTACTTC
TRBJ2-3	TRBV14	few	.	CASSQGIGVGTDTQYF	TGTGCCAGCAGCCAAGGAATCGGGGTTGGCACAGATACGCAGTATTTT
TRBJ2-1	TRBV5-1	.	TRBD2	CASSLGSSGDNEQFF	TGCGCCAGCAGCTTGGGCTCTAGCGGGGACAATGAGCAGTTCTTC
TRBJ2-2	TRBV4-1	.	TRBD2	CASSQGLARLKPNTGELFF	TGCGCCAGCAGCCAGGGACTAGCGCGTCTCAAACCGAACACCGGGGAGCTGTTTTTT
TRBJ1-1	TRBV2	.	.	CASSPDRYEAFF	TGTGCCAGCAGTCCCGACAGGTATGAAGCTTTCTTT
TRBJ1-1	TRBV7-8	once	TRBD1	CASSLGTAEAFF	TGTGCCAGCAGCCTGGGGACAGCTGAAGCTTTCTTT
TRBJ2-7	TRBV7-9	few	TRBD1	CASSFNPGQGVYEQYF	TGTGCCAGCAGCTTCAACCCGGGACAGGGGGTCTACGAGCAGTACTTC
TRBJ2-4	TRBV6-5	.	.	CASSYSGGGKNIQYF	TGTGCCAGCAGTTACTCCGGGGGAGGCAAAAACATTCAGTACTTC
TRBJ2-7	TRBV6-1	once	TRBD1	CASSLRGQGDGGQYF	TGTGCCAGCAGTTTAAGGGGACAGGGAGATGGCGGGCAGTACTTC
TRBJ1-6	TRBV6-5	.	.	CASSYRLGGQPSPLHF	TGTGCCAGCAGTTACCGACTCGGAGGACAGCCTTCACCCCTCCACTTT
TRBJ2-3	TRBV6-5	.	.	CATRNSRGGTDTQYF	TGTGCCACCCGAAATTCCAGGGGGGGCACAGATACGCAGTATTTT
TRBJ2-3	TRBV7-3	.	TRBD2	CASSLIAGRWADTQYF	TGTGCCAGCAGCTTAATAGCGGGAAGGTGGGCAGATACGCAGTATTTT
TRBJ2-1	TRBV28	once	TRBD1	CASSSPTGEAYNEQFF	TGTGCCAGCAGTTCCCCGACAGGGGAGGCCTACAATGAGCAGTTCTTC
TRBJ1-3	TRBV6-6	.	.	CASRSRGTSSGNTIYF	TGTGCCAGCAGATCGAGGGGGACCAGCTCTGGAAACACCATATATTTT
TRBJ1-1	TRBV2	.	.	CASALDFPGSDTEAFF	TGTGCCAGCGCTTTGGATTTCCCAGGGTCGGACACTGAAGCTTTCTTT
TRBJ2-3	TRBV28	.	.	CASSPSTGWTDTQYF	TGTGCCAGCAGCCCCAGTACAGGGTGGACAGATACGCAGTATTTT
TRBJ1-6	TRBV6-1	.	TRBD1	CASSTRQGGSPLHF	TGTGCCAGCAGCACGAGACAGGGGGGATCACCCCTCCACTTT
TRBJ2-7	TRBV7-2	.	.	CASRLPGAYEQYF	TGTGCCAGCAGACTCCCAGGGGCATACGAGCAGTACTTC
TRBJ2-1	TRBV7-9	.	.	CASSPVGGALLYNEQFF	TGTGCCAGCAGCCCCGTCGGCGGGGCTTTATTGTACAATGAGCAGTTCTTC
TRBJ2-1	TRBV19	few	TRBD2	CASSSQGLAGGLYNEQFF	TGTGCCAGTAGCTCTCAAGGACTAGCGGGAGGCCTCTACAATGAGCAGTTCTTC
TRBJ1-4	TRBV28	.	.	CASSLSGTSLSEKLFF	TGTGCCAGCAGTTTAAGCGGGACATCTTTGAGTGAAAAACTGTTTTTT
TRBJ2-3	TRBV4-3	.	TRBD2	CASSQVTSGPGDTQYF	TGCGCCAGCAGCCAGGTTACTAGCGGACCTGGAGATACGCAGTATTTT
TRBJ2-7	TRBV18	.	TRBD2	CASSPFSSSGSYEQYF	TGTGCCAGCTCACCATTTAGCTCTAGCGGATCCTACGAGCAGTACTTC
TRBJ2-5	TRBV7-3	.	TRBD2	CASSLNKAGERETQYF	TGTGCCAGCAGCTTAAATAAAGCGGGGGAGAGAGAGACCCAGTACTTC
TRBJ2-7	TRBV7-9	.	TRBD2	CASSATSGAVYEQYF	TGTGCCAGCAGCGCTACTAGCGGAGCTGTATACGAGCAGTACTTC
TRBJ2-3	TRBV28	.	TRBD2	CASSLWTSGRDTQYF	TGTGCCAGCAGTTTATGGACTAGCGGGAGGGATACGCAGTATTTT
TRBJ1-1	TRBV13	.	.	CASRMTPNTEAFF	TGTGCCAGCAGGATGACACCGAACACTGAAGCTTTCTTT
TRBJ2-7	TRBV7-7	.	.	CASSPGPAAYEQYF	TGTGCCAGCAGCCCAGGACCAGCGGCCTACGAGCAGTACTTC
TRBJ2-1	TRBV7-2	once	TRBD2	CASSLPHGLAGSDEQFF	TGTGCCAGCAGCTTGCCTCATGGACTAGCGGGGTCAGATGAGCAGTTCTTC
TRBJ2-7	TRBV28	.	TRBD1	CAAGGRSYEQYF	TGTGCCGCAGGGGGCCGATCCTACGAGCAGTACTTC
TRBJ1-3	TRBV5-6	.	TRBD1	CASSLVPGQATRSGNTIYF	TGTGCCAGCAGCTTAGTCCCGGGACAGGCGACCCGCTCTGGAAACACCATATATTTT
TRBJ1-5	TRBV28	.	.	CASSFQGGQPQHF	TGTGCCAGCAGTTTCCAGGGTGGTCAGCCCCAGCATTTT
TRBJ2-5	TRBV2	once	.	CASIGRDRGFLETQYF	.
TRBJ2-7	TRBV7-8	.	.	CASSLAEGNYEQYF	TGTGCCAGCAGCTTAGCCGAGGGTAACTACGAGCAGTACTTC
TRBJ1-1	TRBV6-1	few	.	CASSESGGATEAFF	TGTGCCAGCAGTGAATCGGGGGGTGCCACTGAAGCTTTCTTT
TRBJ1-2	TRBV28	few	TRBD1	CASSYRGNYGYTF	TGTGCCAGCAGTTACAGGGGAAACTATGGCTACACCTTC
TRBJ2-7	TRBV18	.	TRBD2	CASSPGVAGGLHEQYF	TGTGCCAGCTCACCCGGGGTAGCGGGGGGGCTGCACGAGCAGTACTTC
TRBJ1-2	TRBV29-1	.	TRBD1	CSVGTGGGYGYTF	TGCAGCGTTGGGACAGGCGGTGGCTATGGCTACACCTTC
TRBJ1-1	TRBV29-1	few	.	CSVVGQVNTEAFF	TGCAGCGTTGTGGGGCAGGTGAACACTGAAGCTTTCTTT
TRBJ2-7	TRBV28	.	TRBD1	CASSFIADRGPGQYF	TGTGCCAGCAGTTTCATTGCGGACAGGGGGCCAGGGCAGTACTTC
TRBJ2-2	TRBV2	.	TRBD1	CASSEDRGKTGELFF	TGTGCCAGCAGTGAAGACAGGGGGAAGACCGGGGAGCTGTTTTTT
TRBJ1-1	TRBV19	.	TRBD1	CASSSQGGYEAFF	TGTGCCAGTAGTAGCCAGGGGGGTTATGAAGCTTTCTTT
TRBJ2-5	TRBV14	.	.	CASSQDHSSLGETQYF	TGTGCCAGCAGCCAAGATCACAGCTCTTTGGGAGAGACCCAGTACTTC
TRBJ2-7	TRBV5-4	.	.	CASSLSQVSYEQYF	TGTGCCAGCAGCTTGAGTCAGGTCTCCTACGAGCAGTACTTC
TRBJ2-7	TRBV19	once	.	CASSTNDSPYEQYF	TGTGCCAGTAGTACTAATGACAGCCCCTACGAGCAGTACTTC
TRBJ2-1	TRBV30	.	TRBD2	CAWRTSGNYNEQFF	TGTGCCTGGAGGACTAGCGGGAACTACAATGAGCAGTTCTTC
TRBJ2-7	TRBV19	.	TRBD1	CASSNRTGGREQYF	TGTGCCAGTAGTAACCGGACAGGGGGCCGCGAGCAGTACTTC
TRBJ2-1	TRBV19	.	.	CASSRGSYNEQFF	TGTGCCAGTAGCCGGGGGTCCTACAATGAGCAGTTCTTC
TRBJ2-3	TRBV18	.	TRBD1	CASSPLMGTGGRTDTQYF	TGTGCCAGCTCACCACTTATGGGCACAGGGGGCAGGACAGATACGCAGTATTTT
TRBJ1-5	TRBV19	.	TRBD1	CASILTGAGQPQHF	TGTGCCAGCATTTTGACAGGGGCGGGACAGCCCCAGCATTTT
TRBJ1-1	TRBV15	.	.	CATSVLGNTEAFF	TGTGCCACCAGCGTACTAGGGAACACTGAAGCTTTCTTT
TRBJ1-2	TRBV5-1	.	.	CASSLRGGDGYTF	TGCGCCAGCAGCTTGCGAGGTGGCGATGGCTACACCTTC
TRBJ1-5	TRBV30	.	TRBD1	CAWSGIRQGLNQPQHF	TGTGCCTGGAGTGGGATTCGACAGGGCCTCAATCAGCCCCAGCATTTT
TRBJ2-7	TRBV10-3	few	TRBD2	CAISRAGDEQYF	TGTGCCATCAGTAGGGCGGGGGACGAGCAGTACTTC
TRBJ2-7	TRBV5-1	.	TRBD2	CASSYGVAGETGLASEQYF	TGCGCCAGCAGCTACGGAGTGGCAGGGGAAACGGGACTAGCGTCCGAGCAGTACTTC